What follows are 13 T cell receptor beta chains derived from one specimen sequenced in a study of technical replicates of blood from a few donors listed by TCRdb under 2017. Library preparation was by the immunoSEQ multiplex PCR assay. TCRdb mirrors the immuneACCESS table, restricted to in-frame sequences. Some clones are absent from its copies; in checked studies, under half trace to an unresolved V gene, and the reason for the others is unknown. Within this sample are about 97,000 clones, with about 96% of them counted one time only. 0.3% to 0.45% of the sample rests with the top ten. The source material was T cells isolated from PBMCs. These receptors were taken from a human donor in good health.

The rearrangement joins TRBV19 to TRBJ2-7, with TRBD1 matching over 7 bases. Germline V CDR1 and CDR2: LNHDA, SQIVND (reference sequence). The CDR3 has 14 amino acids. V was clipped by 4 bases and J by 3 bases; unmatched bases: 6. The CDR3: CASSSTGAIYEQYF. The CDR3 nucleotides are TGTGCCAGTAGTAGCACAGGGGCGATCTACGAGCAGTACTTC.

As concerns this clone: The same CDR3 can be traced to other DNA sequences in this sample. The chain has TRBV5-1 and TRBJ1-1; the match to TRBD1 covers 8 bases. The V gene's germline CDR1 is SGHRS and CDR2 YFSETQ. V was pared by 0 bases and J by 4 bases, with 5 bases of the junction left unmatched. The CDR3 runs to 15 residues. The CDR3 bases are TGCGCCAGCAGCTTGGCCGGGACAGGCGGCACTGAAGCTTTCTTT. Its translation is CASSLAGTGGTEAFF.

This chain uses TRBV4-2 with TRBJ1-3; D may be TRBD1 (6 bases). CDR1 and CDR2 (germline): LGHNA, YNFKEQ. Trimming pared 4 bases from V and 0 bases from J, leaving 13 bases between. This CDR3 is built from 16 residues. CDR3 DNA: TGTGCCAGCAGCCTTTTGCCAGGGGACTCTGGAAACACCATATATTTT. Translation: CASSLLPGDSGNTIYF.

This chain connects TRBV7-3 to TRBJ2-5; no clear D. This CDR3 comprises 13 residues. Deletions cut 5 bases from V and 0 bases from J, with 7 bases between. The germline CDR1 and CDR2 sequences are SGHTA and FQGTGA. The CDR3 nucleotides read TGTGCCAGCAGCCCCTCGTACCAAGAGACCCAGTACTTC. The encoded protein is CASSPSYQETQYF.

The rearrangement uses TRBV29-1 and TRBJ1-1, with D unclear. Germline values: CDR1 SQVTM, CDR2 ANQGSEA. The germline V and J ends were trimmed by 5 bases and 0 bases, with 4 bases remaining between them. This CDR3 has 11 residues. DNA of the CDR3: TGCAGCGTTCTGTTGAACACTGAAGCTTTCTTT. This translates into CSVLLNTEAFF. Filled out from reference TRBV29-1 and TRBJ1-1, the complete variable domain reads SAVISQKPSRDICQRGTSLTIQCQVDSQVTMMFWYRQQPGQSLTLIATANQGSEATYESGFVIDKFPISRPNLTFSTLTVSNMSPEDSSIYLCSVLLNTEAFFGQGTRLTVV.

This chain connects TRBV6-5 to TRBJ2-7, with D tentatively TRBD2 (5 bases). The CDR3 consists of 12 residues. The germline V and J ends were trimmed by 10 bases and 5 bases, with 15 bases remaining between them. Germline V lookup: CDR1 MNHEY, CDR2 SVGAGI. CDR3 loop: CATRTEPNEQYF. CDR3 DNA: TGTGCCACCCGGACTGAACCTAACGAGCAGTACTTC.

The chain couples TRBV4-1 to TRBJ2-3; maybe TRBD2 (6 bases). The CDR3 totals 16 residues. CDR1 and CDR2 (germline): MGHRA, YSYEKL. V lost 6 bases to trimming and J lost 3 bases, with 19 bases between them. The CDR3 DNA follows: TGCGCCAGCAGTTGGGGACGGGAGTCGATGACAGATACGCAGTATTTT. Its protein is CASSWGRESMTDTQYF.

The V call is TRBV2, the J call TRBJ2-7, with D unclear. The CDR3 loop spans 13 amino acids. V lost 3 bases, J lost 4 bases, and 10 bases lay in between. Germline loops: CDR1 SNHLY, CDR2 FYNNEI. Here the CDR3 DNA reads TGTGCCAGCAGTGATGAGAAAGATTACGAGCAGTACTTC. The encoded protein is CASSDEKDYEQYF.

The DNA for the CDR3 is TGCAGCCCTGCTAGCGTGGCGAGGGGCAATGAGCAGTTCTTC. Its protein is CSPASVARGNEQFF. The V and J genes are TRBV29-1 and TRBJ2-1, with D maybe TRBD2 (6 bases). CDR3 length: 14 amino acids. V lost 8 bases to trimming and J lost 6 bases, with 20 bases between them. CDR1 SQVTM and CDR2 ANQGSEA come from the germline V gene.

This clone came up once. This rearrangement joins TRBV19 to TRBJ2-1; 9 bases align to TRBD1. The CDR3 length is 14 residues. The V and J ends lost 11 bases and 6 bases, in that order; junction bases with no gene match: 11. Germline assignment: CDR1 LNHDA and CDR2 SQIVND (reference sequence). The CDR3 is CAASPGQGLNEQFF. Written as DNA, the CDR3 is TGTGCCGCATCACCGGGACAGGGCCTCAATGAGCAGTTCTTC.

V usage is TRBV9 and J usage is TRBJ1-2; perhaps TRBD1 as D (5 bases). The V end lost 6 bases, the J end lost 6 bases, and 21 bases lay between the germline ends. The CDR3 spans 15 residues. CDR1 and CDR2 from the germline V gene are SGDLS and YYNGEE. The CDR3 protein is CASTSGGEGLDGYTF. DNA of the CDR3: TGTGCCAGCACCTCCGGGGGGGAGGGGCTCGATGGCTACACCTTC.

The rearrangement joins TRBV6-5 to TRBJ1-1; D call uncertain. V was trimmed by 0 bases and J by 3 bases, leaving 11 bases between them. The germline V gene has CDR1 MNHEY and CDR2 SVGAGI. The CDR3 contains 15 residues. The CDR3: CASSYSWEEDTEAFF. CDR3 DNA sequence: TGTGCCAGCAGTTACTCCTGGGAGGAGGACACTGAAGCTTTCTTT.

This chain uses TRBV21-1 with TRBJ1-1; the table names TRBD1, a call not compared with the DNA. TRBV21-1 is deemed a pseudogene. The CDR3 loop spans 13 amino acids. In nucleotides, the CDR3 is TGTGCCAGCAGCAGGGGCTTGAACACTGAAGCTTTCTTT. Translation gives CASSRGLNTEAFF.